This is a list of T cell receptor beta chains from one sample in a study of beta chain features in type 1 diabetes. Profiled with immunoSEQ multiplex PCR; TCRdb holds only in-frame clones, not every one. The table has hundreds of thousands of clones, around an eighth seen once. The material sequenced was naive CD4+ T cells from blood. The receptors originated from a man younger than 30 in good health. Each CDR3 is given with its conserved first and last residue. A D gene is named only where the DNA matches it firmly. Only part of the rows carry a size: once, few, many, or a class if the clone is expanded.

clone size,D gene,V gene,J gene,CDR3 DNA,CDR3 protein
NA,NA,TRBV30,TRBJ1-2,TGTGCCTGGAGTGGGGGGACACCGTATGGCTACACCTTC,CAWSGGTPYGYTF
NA,TRBD1,TRBV5-6,TRBJ1-4,TGTGCCAGCAGCCACCAGGGGGCGGCTAATGAAAAACTGTTTTTT,CASSHQGAANEKLFF
NA,NA,TRBV2,TRBJ1-4,TGTGCCAGCAGTCGGGAAAATGAAAAACTGTTTTTT,CASSRENEKLFF
few,NA,TRBV11-1,TRBJ1-1,TGTGCCAGCAGACCTCGGGGGGGACCGAACACTGAAGCTTTCTTT,CASRPRGGPNTEAFF
NA,TRBD1,TRBV28,TRBJ2-7,TGTGCCAGCAGTTCCGATGGACAGGGGGCATGGGAGCAGTACTTC,CASSSDGQGAWEQYF
few,TRBD2,TRBV9,TRBJ2-5,TGTGCCAGCAGCACGGGACTAGCGGTCCCCACCCAGTACTTC,CASSTGLAVPTQYF
few,TRBD1,TRBV18,TRBJ1-5,TGTGCCAGCTCCTTACAGGGGAATAGCAATCAGCCCCAGCATTTT,CASSLQGNSNQPQHF
few,NA,TRBV30,TRBJ1-2,TGTGCCTGCCAACCCGGGACATCCGTCTCTGGCTACACCTTC,CACQPGTSVSGYTF
NA,TRBD2,TRBV9,TRBJ2-2,TGTGCCAGCAGCGCACCTAGACTAGCGGGGAACACCGGGGAGCTGTTTTTT,CASSAPRLAGNTGELFF
few,TRBD2,TRBV30,TRBJ2-5,TGTGCCTGGAGTAGCGGGGGGCCAGAGACCCAGTACTTC,CAWSSGGPETQYF
few,NA,TRBV28,TRBJ1-5,TGTGCCAGCAGTTTCAGCGGACGGATGTCCAATCAGCCCCAGCATTTT,CASSFSGRMSNQPQHF